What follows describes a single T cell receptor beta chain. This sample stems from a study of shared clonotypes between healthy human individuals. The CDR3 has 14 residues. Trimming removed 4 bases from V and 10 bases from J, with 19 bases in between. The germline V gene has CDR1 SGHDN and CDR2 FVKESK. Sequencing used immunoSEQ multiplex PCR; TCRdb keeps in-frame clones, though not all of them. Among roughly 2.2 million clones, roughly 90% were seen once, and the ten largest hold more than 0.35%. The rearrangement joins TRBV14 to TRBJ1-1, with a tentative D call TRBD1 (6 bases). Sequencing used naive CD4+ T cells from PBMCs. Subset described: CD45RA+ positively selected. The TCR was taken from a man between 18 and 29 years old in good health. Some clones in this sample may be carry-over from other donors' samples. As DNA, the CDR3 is TGTGCCAGCAGCCCTGGAGGGGGGACCCGAGGAGCTTTCTTT. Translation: CASSPGGGTRGAFF. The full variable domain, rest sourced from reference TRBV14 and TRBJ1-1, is EAGVTQFPSHSVIEKGQTVTLRCDPISGHDNLYWYRRVMGKEIKFLLHFVKESKQDESGMPNNRFLAERTGGTYSTLKVQPAELEDSGVYFCASSPGGGTRGAFFGQGTRLTVV.